This TCR beta chain was identified in a study of naive CD8 T cells in extremely preterm neonates. Study outcomes and limitations: Compared with older groups, preterm CDR3s were shorter, with fewer N additions and less trimming.

Sequencing used immunoSEQ multiplex PCR; TCRdb keeps in-frame clones, though not all of them. This repertoire shows roughly 7,900 clones, roughly 97% found once; its top ten account for 2.8%. V trimming: 0 bases; J trimming: 1 base; junction bases outside the gene matches: 4. The CDR3 spans 16 residues. Germline lookup yields CDR1 MGHRA and CDR2 YSYEKL. As to this clone: Its specificity is not known.

Healthy children aged about 15-60 months having elective surgery, and healthy nonsmoking adults, gave blood. Adult controls were healthy nonsmokers aged roughly 18-55 years, median approximately 39 years. The V gene is TRBV4-1, the J gene TRBJ2-3, with 7 bases that match TRBD2. What was sequenced was naive CD8+ T cells from blood. The TCR sequence derives from a human donor in good health. CDR3 loop: CASSQDGTTGTDTQYF. The CDR3 bases are TGCGCCAGCAGCCAAGACGGGACTACCGGCACAGATACGCAGTATTTT.